This TCR beta chain was sequenced during a study of lymphopenia after photon versus proton radiotherapy (dated by TCRdb to 2018 to 2020). In terms of the full investigation: Photon and proton radiation therapy were compared by the study for their immunological effects in patients with gastrointestinal tumors who developed high-grade lymphopenia. The goal of the study was to describe how the two radiation modalities differ in their effects on the immune system. The cohort included around 22 patients with gastrointestinal tumors who developed lymphopenia after receiving either photon or proton therapy.

CDR1 and CDR2 are drawn from the germline V gene: SGHTA, FQGNSA. Its CDR3 holds 15 amino acids, cysteine through phenylalanine. Solely the CDR3 DNA is kept, with 45 bases framed from the first base. The junction shows trimming of 7 bases on V and 5 bases on J, and the gene matches do not reach 11 bases of it. Regarding this clone: Its antigen is still unknown. The input lacks base qualities; no much larger clone sits a single base away.

The paper's findings and limits, for the study overall: Relative stability during treatment was observed in proton-treated patients, whereas loss of naive T cells and TCR diversity and gain of effector/memory populations were observed in photon-treated patients. After the lymphocyte count nadir, repertoires from photon-treated patients showed oligoclonal expansion, particularly of CD8+ Temra cells, and this expansion drove the decline in diversity. The survival association was assessed only in patients who died, and better survival with proton therapy was presented by the authors as a possibility rather than a demonstrated result. Across the cohort, among patients who died, a greater drop in TCR diversity after the nadir was inversely correlated with overall survival time.

Libraries were built with the immunoSEQ multiplex PCR assay. Deep sequencing of rearranged TCR beta loci, alongside multiparametric flow cytometry, was used to profile T cell repertoires. TCRdb carries this immuneACCESS record with in-frame sequences only. Its versions omit some clonotypes, under half of them owing to an unresolved V gene in the studies checked, with the rest unexplained. The sample contains approximately 47,000 clones, roughly 85% of them found a single time. The leading ten clones occupy 2% to 2.5% of the sample. The starting material was peripheral blood, obtained from a patient treated with photon-based radiotherapy. This chain is built from TRBV7-2 and TRBJ2-5; 9 central nucleotides agree with TRBD1. The receptor's source is a man in his forties with gastric cancer. The nucleotides read TGTGCCAGCACCCTCCAGGGACAGGGAGGGGAGACCCAGTACTTC. It translates to CASTLQGQGGETQYF.